The 23 T cell receptor beta chains below come from one sample, sequenced in a study of shared clonotypes between healthy human individuals. In the naive CD8 group, cells lacked CD45RO and were positively selected for CCR7, so terminally differentiated effector memory CD45RA+ cells were left out. Generated by immunoSEQ multiplex PCR, the TCRdb table keeps only in-frame clones and is missing some. Of around 2,000,000 clones in the sample, about 95% were seen once. The sequencing sample was made of naive CD8+ T cells sorted from blood. All receptors derive from a man aged 18 to 35 in good health.

With respect to this clone: Other DNA sequences in the same sample also yield this CDR3. The chain employs TRBV4-1 and TRBJ2-7; TRBD2 aligns across 9 bases. The germline gives CDR1 MGHRA, CDR2 YSYEKL. V lost 1 base and J lost 4; bases outside the gene matches: 5. The length of the CDR3 is 15 residues. CDR3 DNA: TGCGCCAGCAGCCAAGTCGGCGGGGGGGTTTACGAGCAGTACTTC. Amino acids: CASSQVGGGVYEQYF.

The chain couples TRBV7-9 to TRBJ2-5, with TRBD1 matching over 7 bases. The CDR3 spans 13 residues. CDR1 and CDR2 (germline): SEHNR, FQNEAQ (reference sequence). V gave up 5 bases and J gave up 4 bases; unmatched junction bases: 4. The CDR3 here is CASSQTGVETQYF. Here the CDR3 DNA reads TGTGCCAGCAGCCAAACAGGGGTAGAGACCCAGTACTTC.

The chain combines TRBV2 with TRBJ2-4; D possibly corresponds to TRBD1 (5 bases). The CDR3 length is 14 residues. CDR1 is SNHLY and CDR2 is FYNNEI in the germline V gene. V gave up 4 bases and J gave up 0 bases, with 7 bases separating them. DNA for the CDR3: TGTGCCAGCAGTGGGACACTAGCCAAAAACATTCAGTACTTC. Translation gives CASSGTLAKNIQYF.

This clone was recorded only once. Other DNA sequences in this specimen translate into the identical CDR3. This chain joins TRBV27 and TRBJ2-1; D is unclear. Trimming took off 7 bases at V and 4 bases at J, with 5 bases between the two ends. The CDR3 consists of 11 residues. Germline CDR1 reads MNHEY; CDR2 reads SMNVEV (reference sequence). The CDR3 sequence: CASTAYNEQFF. In nucleotides, the CDR3 is TGTGCCAGCACCGCTTACAATGAGCAGTTCTTC.

With regard to this clone: At one end, the junction sequence differs from germline, possibly due to a read error. The gene calls are TRBV6-1 and TRBJ2-3; 7 nucleotides agree with TRBD1. Germline CDR1 reads MNHNS; CDR2 reads SASEGT. This CDR3 spans 16 amino acids. The CDR3 reads CASIEAKGALKDTQYF. The CDR3, as DNA: TGTGCCAGCATTGAAGCAAAGGGGGCGCTTAAGGATACGCAGTATTTT.

The rearrangement uses TRBV30 and TRBJ1-2; 8 bases fit TRBD1. This CDR3 has 18 residues. The J segment lost 0 bases and the V segment lost 0 bases, leaving 12 bases of the junction unmatched. Germline lookup yields CDR1 GTSNPN and CDR2 SVGIG (reference sequence). DNA of the CDR3: TGTGCCTGGAGTGTACAAGTGTGGGACAGGAGTACTAACTATGGCTACACCTTC. This sequence encodes CAWSVQVWDRSTNYGYTF.

The rearrangement joins TRBV5-6 to TRBJ1-3; 7 bases align to TRBD1. CDR1 and CDR2 (germline): SGHDT, YYEEEE. The ends lost 4 bases at V and 0 bases at J; junction bases unmatched: 7. The CDR3 has 16 amino acids. CDR3 coding DNA: TGTGCCAGCAGCACCCCTGGGACAGACTCTGGAAACACCATATATTTT. Its protein product is CASSTPGTDSGNTIYF.

CDR3 sequence reads: CASSYLSRDRDRQFF. CDR3 coding DNA: TGTGCCAGCAGTTACTTATCCCGGGACAGGGACCGGCAGTTCTTC. V and J are TRBV6-5 and TRBJ2-1; TRBD1 agrees at 9 bases. V lost 1 base and J lost 12; bases outside the gene matches: 10. The CDR3 loop spans 15 amino acids. Looked up from germline, CDR1 is MNHEY and CDR2 is SVGAGI.

V and J are TRBV30 and TRBJ1-1; 7 bases line up with TRBD1. The CDR3 is made up of 14 amino acids. Trimming took 2 bases from V and 3 from J; bases not matched to a gene: 6. The germline V gene encodes CDR1 GTSNPN and CDR2 SVGIG (reference sequence). CDR3 protein: CAWSQGVGDTEAFF. The DNA for the CDR3 is TGTGCCTGGAGTCAGGGGGTCGGCGACACTGAAGCTTTCTTT.

V usage is TRBV6-1 and J usage is TRBJ1-5, with D unresolved. This CDR3 has 15 amino acids. Trimming cost V 2 bases and J 2 bases, with 10 bases left between them. CDR1 is MNHNS and CDR2 is SASEGT in the germline V gene. The CDR3 DNA reads TGTGCCAGCAGTGAACTCGTGAGGGGCAATCAGCCCCAGCATTTT. Its protein is CASSELVRGNQPQHF.

The rearrangement links TRBV2 to TRBJ1-2, with TRBD1 identical over 9 bases. This CDR3 spans 14 amino acids. Trimming took 6 bases from V and 3 from J; bases not matched to a gene: 5. Germline CDR1 is SNHLY and CDR2 is FYNNEI. The CDR3 DNA sequence: TGTGCCAGCAGACCAACAGGGGGCGACTATGGCTACACCTTC. It specifies CASRPTGGDYGYTF.

V is TRBV27 and J is TRBJ1-1, with a weak D call TRBD1 (6 bases). V was pared by 6 bases and J by 4 bases, with 12 bases between. The CDR3 is 13 residues long. Germline CDR1 MNHEY, CDR2 SMNVEV (reference sequence). This chain's CDR3 is CASSMLGGTEAFF. DNA of the CDR3: TGTGCCAGCAGCATGCTAGGGGGCACTGAAGCTTTCTTT.

The CDR3 DNA follows: TGTGCCAGCAGCGTTGGGGGGGCATCTCCCTACGAGCAGTACTTC. Protein: CASSVGGASPYEQYF. The genes are TRBV9 and TRBJ2-7; D perhaps matches TRBD2 (7 bases). Germline assignment: CDR1 SGDLS and CDR2 YYNGEE. The CDR3 runs 15 residues. V gave up 2 bases and J gave up 2 bases, with 14 bases separating them.

V is TRBV5-4 and J is TRBJ2-2; 9 bases are shared with TRBD1. The CDR3 covers 15 residues. V gave up 4 bases and J gave up 5 bases; unmatched junction bases: 6. Germline V gene lookup returns CDR1 SGHNT and CDR2 YYREEE (reference sequence). As DNA, the CDR3 is TGTGCCAGCAGCCATACCGGGACAGGGACCGGGGAGCTGTTTTTT. It yields the protein CASSHTGTGTGELFF.

V gene TRBV11-2 combines with J gene TRBJ2-2; 9 nucleotides line up with TRBD2. The V gene end was trimmed by 5 bases and the J gene end by 4 bases; junction bases not matched to a gene: 8. This CDR3 contains 16 residues. Germline-derived CDR1 and CDR2 are SGHAT and FQNNGV. Here the CDR3 reads CASSPQREDPTGELFF. The CDR3 DNA follows: TGTGCCAGCAGCCCCCAGCGGGAGGACCCCACCGGGGAGCTGTTTTTT. The full variable domain, completed using reference TRBV11-2 and TRBJ2-2, is EAGVAQSPRYKIIEKRQSVAFWCNPISGHATLYWYQQILGQGPKLLIQFQNNGVVDDSQLPKDRFSAERLKGVDSTLKIQPAKLEDSAVYLCASSPQREDPTGELFFGEGSRLTVL.

This chain joins TRBV7-6 and TRBJ2-7; 11 nucleotides align to TRBD2. CDR1 and CDR2 from the germline V gene are SGHVS and FNYEAQ. V lost 2 bases and J lost 5; bases outside the gene matches: 20. CDR3 length: 20 amino acids. The chain's CDR3 is CASSLYAPVDSGRVQDEQYF. In DNA, the CDR3 is TGTGCCAGCAGCTTATATGCCCCTGTTGATAGCGGGAGGGTCCAGGACGAGCAGTACTTC.

This clone showed up just a few times. V and J are TRBV4-1 and TRBJ1-1; the D is unclear. CDR1 is MGHRA and CDR2 is YSYEKL in the germline V gene. Trimming cost V 2 bases and J 8 bases, with 15 bases left between them. The CDR3 is made up of 14 amino acids. The CDR3 is CASSQTPGQSEAFF. The CDR3 nucleotides read TGCGCCAGCAGCCAAACTCCGGGCCAATCCGAAGCTTTCTTT.

This sequence joins TRBV19 and TRBJ2-7; the match to TRBD1 covers 9 bases. The germline V gene has CDR1 LNHDA and CDR2 SQIVND (reference sequence). The CDR3 totals 16 residues. V shed 5 bases and J 0 bases; nucleotides not matched to a gene: 8. CDR3: CASSPGQGTSSYEQYF. CDR3 DNA: TGTGCCAGTAGTCCCGGACAGGGGACCAGCTCCTACGAGCAGTACTTC.

The gene calls are TRBV7-6 and TRBJ2-1; 10 bases agree with TRBD2. J was trimmed by 8 bases and V by 1 base; bases with no gene match: 5. The CDR3 length is 15 residues. The germline gives CDR1 SGHVS, CDR2 FNYEAQ. The CDR3 region is CASSLGSGRADEQFF. CDR3 DNA sequence: TGTGCCAGCAGCTTAGGCAGCGGGAGGGCCGATGAGCAGTTCTTC. The full variable domain, rest sourced from reference TRBV7-6 and TRBJ2-1, is GAGVSQSPRYKVTKRGQDVALRCDPISGHVSLYWYRQALGQGPEFLTYFNYEAQQDKSGLPNDRFSAERPEGSISTLTIQRTEQRDSAMYRCASSLGSGRADEQFFGPGTRLTVL.

The chain couples TRBV5-1 to TRBJ2-3, with D unclear. The CDR3 totals 16 residues. The V end lost 2 bases, the J end lost 1 base, and 14 bases lay between the germline ends. In germline, CDR1 is SGHRS, CDR2 YFSETQ. CDR3 in amino acids: CASSFFNITGTDTQYF. CDR3 nucleotide sequence: TGCGCCAGCAGCTTCTTTAACATTACGGGCACAGATACGCAGTATTTT.

This clone occurred once. CDR3 sequence (DNA): TGTGCCAGCAGTGGGGGGACGGGAGGAAGCTCCTACGAGCAGTACTTC. This gives the protein CASSGGTGGSSYEQYF. The rearrangement links TRBV27 to TRBJ2-7; 7 nucleotides agree with TRBD2. The CDR3 has 16 residues. Losses at the gene ends were 5 bases for V and 0 bases for J; bases not matched to a gene: 10. In germline, CDR1 is MNHEY, CDR2 SMNVEV (reference sequence).

The chain is built from TRBV4-1 and TRBJ1-1; D possibly corresponds to TRBD1 (5 bases). Per germline, CDR1 MGHRA and CDR2 YSYEKL. The germline V and J ends were trimmed by 1 base and 4 bases, with 13 bases remaining between them. This CDR3 has 15 amino acids. The CDR3 spells CASSQGGPLGTEAFF. The DNA of the CDR3 is TGCGCCAGCAGCCAAGGGGGACCTCTAGGCACTGAAGCTTTCTTT.

This clone was seen once. The rearrangement uses TRBV6-5 and TRBJ2-1; TRBD2 aligns across 10 bases. Germline assignment: CDR1 MNHEY and CDR2 SVGAGI. The V and J ends lost 8 bases and 6 bases, in that order; junction bases with no gene match: 7. The length of the CDR3 is 14 residues. This chain's CDR3 is CASDLAGVGNEQFF. As DNA, the CDR3 is TGTGCCAGCGACCTAGCGGGAGTTGGCAATGAGCAGTTCTTC.